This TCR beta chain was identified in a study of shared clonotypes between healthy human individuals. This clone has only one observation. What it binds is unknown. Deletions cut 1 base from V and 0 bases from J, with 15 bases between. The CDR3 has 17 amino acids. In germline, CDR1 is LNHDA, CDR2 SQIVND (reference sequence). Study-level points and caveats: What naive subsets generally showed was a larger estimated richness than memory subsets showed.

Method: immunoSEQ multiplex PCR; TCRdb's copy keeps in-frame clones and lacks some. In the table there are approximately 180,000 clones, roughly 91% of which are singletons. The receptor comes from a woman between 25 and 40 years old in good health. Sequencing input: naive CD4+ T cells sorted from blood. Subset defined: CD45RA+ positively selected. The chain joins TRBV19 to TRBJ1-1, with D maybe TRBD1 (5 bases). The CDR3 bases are TGTGCCAGTAGTATAGGGAGAGGGGTTCTAATGAACACTGAAGCTTTCTTT. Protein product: CASSIGRGVLMNTEAFF.